Listed here are 10 T cell receptor beta chains from one sample, sequenced in a study of Graves' ophthalmopathy and Graves' hyperthyroidism (dated 2018 in TCRdb). The sequencer was an Illumina HiSeq 2000. TCR beta CDR3 regions were amplified from RNA transcripts for repertoire sequencing. A first-round RT-PCR used HTBI primers with the Qiagen OneStep RT-PCR kit, followed by a second-round multiplex PCR, size selection and purification. TCRdb applied fastp at Q25 and MiXCR to the public reads, then kept only in-frame beta chains. Rows with a matching CDR3 protein are joined into one entry that keeps the most common DNA and genes. A total of some 750,000 distinct CDR3 sequences appear in this sample, 40% of them only once. The ten largest account for 44% of the sample. Material: peripheral blood. These receptor sequences come from an adult man with Graves' ophthalmopathy.

This clonotype has only a few counts. This chain links TRBV7-9 with TRBJ1-2; TRBD1 might be the D (5 bases). Deletions cut 5 bases from V and 2 bases from J, with 15 bases between. This CDR3 contains 15 residues. Looked up from germline, CDR1 is SEHNR and CDR2 is FQNEAQ (reference sequence). DNA for the CDR3: TGTGCCAGCAGCCCGACGGCTCAGGGAAACTATGGCTACACCTTC. This gives the protein CASSPTAQGNYGYTF.

The chain has TRBV24-1 and TRBJ1-5; D is unresolved. This CDR3 has 13 residues. V gave up 11 bases and J gave up 5 bases, with 15 bases separating them. Germline CDR1 reads KGHDR; CDR2 reads SFDVKD. The CDR3 here is CASNLDRDQPQHF. The CDR3 region has the DNA TGTGCCAGCAACCTGGACCGAGATCAGCCCCAGCATTTT.

The V call is TRBV29-1, the J call TRBJ2-5; TRBD1 matches 8 bases. With V trimmed by 7 bases and J by 8 bases, 12 bases remained unmatched. CDR1 and CDR2 from the germline V gene are SQVTM and ANQGSEA. The CDR3 is 13 amino acids. The CDR3 protein is CSGNAGGGNTQYF. CDR3 in DNA: TGCAGCGGGAACGCAGGGGGCGGAAACACCCAGTACTTC. Supplemented by reference TRBV29-1 and TRBJ2-5, the full variable domain reads SAVISQKPSRDICQRGTSLTIQCQVDSQVTMMFWYRQQPGQSLTLIATANQGSEATYESGFVIDKFPISRPNLTFSTLTVSNMSPEDSSIYLCSGNAGGGNTQYFGPGTRLLVL.

This clonotype appeared many times. The chain links TRBV5-1 to TRBJ1-2; TRBD1 aligns across 11 bases. The J segment lost 2 bases and the V segment lost 3 bases, leaving 3 bases of the junction unmatched. This CDR3 contains 15 residues. Germline V gene data show CDR1 as SGHRS and CDR2 as YFSETQ. The CDR3 loop is CASSYGQGANYGYTF. The CDR3 DNA reads as TGCGCCAGCAGCTACGGACAGGGGGCAAACTATGGCTACACCTTC.

CDR3 bases: TGTGCCAGCAGTGAGTGGCCCACAACAATTAATGAAAAACTGTTTTTT. This translates into CASSEWPTTINEKLFF. The chain links TRBV2 to TRBJ1-4; D gene ambiguous. Trimming shortened V by 3 bases and J by 4 bases, and 15 bases separated the two germline ends. The length of the CDR3 is 16 residues. Germline-derived CDR1 and CDR2 are SNHLY and FYNNEI.

This clonotype was recorded at least ten times. The chain links TRBV7-9 to TRBJ1-2; D is unclear. Per germline, CDR1 SEHNR and CDR2 FQNEAQ (reference sequence). This CDR3 contains 14 residues. Trimming took off 1 base at V and 0 bases at J, with 6 bases between the two ends. Here the CDR3 reads CASSLEATNYGYTF. Written as DNA, the CDR3 is TGTGCCAGCAGCTTAGAAGCAACTAACTATGGCTACACCTTC.

This clonotype was seen at least ten times. The rearrangement links TRBV15 to TRBJ1-2; no clear D gene. Per germline, CDR1 LNHNV and CDR2 YYDKDF (reference sequence). The length of the CDR3 is 15 residues. Trimming cost V 4 bases and J 5 bases, with 17 bases left between them. The CDR3 DNA sequence: TGTGCCACCAGCACGACCCCAAGAGCTACTTATGGCTACACCTTC. It specifies CATSTTPRATYGYTF.

This clonotype has at least ten counts. The rearrangement links TRBV5-1 to TRBJ1-2, with 7 bases matching TRBD1. Per the germline V gene, CDR1 is SGHRS and CDR2 is YFSETQ. CDR3 length: 14 residues. Unmatched junction bases numbered 5, after V lost 0 bases and J lost 6 bases. CDR3 loop: CASSLGDREDGYTF. The CDR3 DNA reads as TGCGCCAGCAGCTTGGGCGACAGGGAGGATGGCTACACCTTC.

To note about this clonotype: The CDR3 does not end in the conserved phenylalanine or tryptophan, so this is likely a read error. No DNA is shown, since the ends of the CDR3 on it are uncertain; the CDR3 is the one TCRdb lists. This chain connects TRBV29-1 to TRBJ2-7; the table gives TRBD1 as D, unverified against the DNA. With termini counted, the CDR3 has 9 amino acids. Germline assignment: CDR1 SQVTM and CDR2 ANQGSEA. The CDR3 loop reads CSVGPGGCL.

This clonotype was seen ten or more times. The chain links TRBV5-8 to TRBJ2-7; weak D call: TRBD1 (6 bases). Germline lookup yields CDR1 SGHTS and CDR2 YDEGEE. The V gene lost 0 bases and the J gene lost 2 bases, with 18 bases spanning the gap. The CDR3 is 17 amino acids. The CDR3 DNA sequence: TGTGCCAGCAGCTTGGGGGTTGTGACAGGAGCTACCTACGAGCAGTACTTC. Translating gives CASSLGVVTGATYEQYF. The complete variable domain, with remaining parts taken from reference TRBV5-8 and TRBJ2-7, reads EAGVTQSPTHLIKTRGQQATLRCSPISGHTSVYWYQQALGLGLQFLLWYDEGEERNRGNFPPRFSGRQFPNYSSELNVNALELEDSALYLCASSLGVVTGATYEQYFGPGTRLTVT.